Following are 11 T cell receptor beta chains from one sample sequenced in a study of blood T cell repertoires in COVID-19. Measured with immunoSEQ multiplex PCR; TCRdb has only the in-frame clones, and not every one. The data hold around 76,000 clones, with roughly 89% observed a single time. Sequenced: peripheral blood. These receptors were taken from a man between 60 and 70 years old with acute or convalescent COVID-19.

This sequence joins TRBV5-6 and TRBJ1-2; tentative D call: TRBD1 (5 bases). Germline V gene sequence: CDR1 SGHDT, CDR2 YYEEEE. Between the trimmed V and J ends, which lost 3 bases and 0 bases, there was a span of 12 bases. There are 15 residues in the CDR3. CDR3 sequence: CASSWAGGPNYGYTF. The DNA of the CDR3 is TGTGCCAGCAGCTGGGCGGGGGGTCCTAACTATGGCTACACCTTC.

The gene calls are TRBV20-1 and TRBJ2-3; maybe TRBD1 (5 bases). Trimming cost V 6 bases and J 5 bases, with 9 bases left between them. This CDR3 is built from 11 residues. Germline V gene lookup returns CDR1 DFQATT and CDR2 SNEGSKA (reference sequence). DNA of the CDR3: TGCAGTGCCAGGGTGCAAGATACGCAGTATTTT. Encoded protein: CSARVQDTQYF.

The genes are TRBV11-2 and TRBJ2-7; 7 nucleotides align to TRBD1. CDR3 length: 15 amino acids. Germline assignment: CDR1 SGHAT and CDR2 FQNNGV. The junction had 9 bases not matched to a gene; V was cut back by 7 bases and J by 0 bases. The CDR3 DNA is TGTGCCAGCAACTTGGACAGGTTAAGCTCCTACGAGCAGTACTTC. It encodes CASNLDRLSSYEQYF.

CDR3: CASSESGRGEQYF. Written as DNA, the CDR3 is TGCGCCAGCAGTGAGTCTGGGCGGGGCGAGCAGTACTTC. V gene TRBV10-1 combines with J gene TRBJ2-7; perhaps TRBD2 as D (6 bases). Germline CDR1 and CDR2: WNHNN and SYGVQD (reference sequence). The CDR3 extends over 13 amino acids. The ends were cut back, 0 bases at V and 6 bases at J, with 9 bases in the middle.

This clone was observed a handful of times. The chain is built from TRBV10-1 and TRBJ2-1, with 11 bases lining up with TRBD2. The germline gives CDR1 WNHNN, CDR2 SYGVQD (reference sequence). With V trimmed by 2 bases and J by 6 bases, 3 bases remained unmatched. The CDR3 runs 15 residues. The CDR3 sequence is CASSEGLAGLNEQFF. The CDR3 coding sequence is TGCGCCAGCAGTGAGGGACTAGCGGGTCTCAATGAGCAGTTCTTC.

Here the CDR3 reads CATSTMGQGNWELFF. DNA of the CDR3: TGTGCCACCAGCACTATGGGACAGGGGAATTGGGAGCTGTTTTTT. V is TRBV15 and J is TRBJ2-2; 10 bases fit TRBD1. This CDR3 has 15 residues. The trim removed 4 bases at V and 9 bases at J, leaving 8 bases unmatched. The V gene's germline CDR1 is LNHNV and CDR2 YYDKDF (reference sequence).

Only one count was recorded for this clone. The chain combines TRBV24-1 with TRBJ1-5; 10 bases are a match to TRBD1. The V gene end was trimmed by 3 bases and the J gene end by 3 bases; junction bases not matched to a gene: 4. There are 16 residues in the CDR3. CDR1 and CDR2 from the germline V gene are KGHDR and SFDVKD. DNA of the CDR3: TGTGCCACCAGTGATGGGGGGACAGGGGTCAATCAGCCCCAGCATTTT. Protein sequence: CATSDGGTGVNQPQHF.

This chain joins TRBV7-3 and TRBJ2-6, with 7 bases lining up with TRBD2. The CDR3 consists of 15 residues. Trimming took 5 bases from V and 5 from J; bases not matched to a gene: 6. Germline CDR1 reads SGHTA; CDR2 reads FQGTGA. CDR3 sequence reads: CASSESGAWANVLTF. The CDR3 region has the DNA TGTGCCAGCAGCGAAAGCGGGGCTTGGGCCAACGTCCTGACTTTC.

The chain has TRBV5-4 and TRBJ1-1; D not resolved. Germline CDR1 reads SGHNT; CDR2 reads YYREEE (reference sequence). Trimming took 0 bases from V and 4 from J, leaving 19 bases between them. This CDR3 spans 17 amino acids. The CDR3 region is CASSLAPGPGRTTEAFF. In DNA form, the CDR3 reads TGTGCCAGCAGCTTGGCCCCAGGACCGGGGAGGACCACTGAAGCTTTCTTT.

V gene TRBV5-1 combines with J gene TRBJ2-5; 11 positions agree with TRBD1. This CDR3 is built from 17 residues. Trimming cost V 4 bases and J 5 bases; bases outside gene matches: 13. Germline CDR1 SGHRS, CDR2 YFSETQ. CDR3 sequence reads: CASSPRTGGYSGETQYF. DNA of the CDR3: TGCGCCAGCAGCCCCCGGACAGGGGGCTACTCGGGGGAGACCCAGTACTTC.

This clone is a singleton in its sample. The chain recombines TRBV6-5 with TRBJ1-6; D possibly corresponds to TRBD1 (5 bases). The CDR3 runs to 15 residues. The V gene's germline CDR1 is MNHEY and CDR2 SVGAGI. V was trimmed by 2 bases and J by 7 bases, leaving 12 bases between them. DNA of the CDR3: TGTGCCAGCAGTTACGGAGGGGCGAAGAATTCACCCCTCCACTTT. Translation gives CASSYGGAKNSPLHF.